One sample yielded the 23 T cell receptor beta chains listed below, sequenced in a study of regulatory T cells in long-lasting Graves disease. The TCR beta library used iRepertoire HTBI primers with Arm-PCR amplification of CDR3. TCRdb fed the multiplex PCR reads into MiXCR, producing one record per CDR3 protein. This sample has 400,000 to 450,000 distinct CDR3 sequences, with approximately 16% found just once. Time point of the sample: newly diagnosed GD, antithyroid drugs for less than 3 months. RNA isolated from PBMCs was used to make the TCR library. The sample also formed part of further work on T cells in Graves' hyperthyroidism and ophthalmopathy.

Source: peripheral blood mononuclear cells (PBMCs), taken at new diagnosis, from a patient treated with antithyroid drugs. Source of these receptors: a woman in her 30s with Graves disease.

This clonotype was picked up many times. J is TRBJ2-1 and V is TRBV12-3 or TRBV12-4; D not certain. Trimming pared 6 bases from V and 0 bases from J, leaving 12 bases between. This CDR3 contains 15 residues. CDR3 DNA: TGTGCCAGCAGAGCTACGTGGGGCTCCTACAATGAGCAGTTCTTC. Residues: CASRATWGSYNEQFF.

The chain is built from TRBV5-4 and TRBJ1-1; D is unresolved. CDR3 length equals 15 residues. Germline V gene lookup returns CDR1 SGHNT and CDR2 YYREEE (reference sequence). Trimming stripped 0 bases from V and 1 base from J, with 10 bases between. The DNA for the CDR3 is TGTGCCAGCAGCTTGGCAAACATGGGGAACACTGAAGCTTTCTTT. It translates to CASSLANMGNTEAFF.

This clonotype came up many times. The rearrangement joins TRBV5-1 to TRBJ2-5, with 10 bases aligning to TRBD2. There are 19 residues in the CDR3. V shed 0 bases and J 7 bases; nucleotides not matched to a gene: 18. CDR1 is SGHRS and CDR2 is YFSETQ in the germline V gene. CDR3 residues: CASSLAKNGSGRALGTQYF. CDR3 DNA sequence: TGCGCCAGCAGCTTGGCCAAAAATGGGAGCGGGAGGGCCCTTGGGACCCAGTACTTC.

This clonotype was detected many times. The chain joins TRBV28 to TRBJ2-7; 7 bases are shared with TRBD1. The germline CDR1 and CDR2 sequences are MDHEN and SYDVKM. The V gene end was trimmed by 6 bases and the J gene end by 2 bases; junction bases not matched to a gene: 7. This CDR3 contains 14 residues. CDR3: CASSVQGTPYEQYF. The CDR3, as DNA: TGTGCCAGCAGCGTACAGGGGACGCCCTACGAGCAGTACTTC. The whole variable domain, filled in from reference TRBV28 and TRBJ2-7, reads DVKVTQSSRYLVKRTGEKVFLECVQDMDHENMFWYRQDPGLGLRLIYFSYDVKMKEKGDIPEGYSVSREKKERFSLILESASTNQTSMYLCASSVQGTPYEQYFGPGTRLTVT.

The sample holds many counts of this clonotype. The chain is built from TRBV5-6 and TRBJ2-1, with D maybe TRBD2 (5 bases). V lost 0 bases and J 2 bases, leaving 12 bases between the germline ends. The CDR3 is made up of 16 amino acids. The germline V gene encodes CDR1 SGHDT and CDR2 YYEEEE. The CDR3, as DNA: TGTGCCAGCAGCTTGGAAGTCGGACTGACCTACAATGAGCAGTTCTTC. This translates into CASSLEVGLTYNEQFF.

This clonotype occurred many times. The chain joins TRBV29-1 to TRBJ2-7, with 8 bases that match TRBD1. The CDR3 loop spans 13 amino acids. Germline CDR1 SQVTM, CDR2 ANQGSEA. V dropped 6 bases and J dropped 3; count of bases not matched to a gene: 7. CDR3 amino acids: CSVGQGERYEQYF. The CDR3 DNA reads TGCAGCGTCGGACAGGGAGAGCGCTACGAGCAGTACTTC.

The sample holds a few counts of this clonotype. The rearrangement uses TRBV2 and TRBJ2-1, with D unclear. V was pared by 8 bases and J by 1 base, with 15 bases between. The CDR3 has 15 residues. From germline, CDR1 is SNHLY and CDR2 FYNNEI. The CDR3: CASRAEYGSYNEQFF. The DNA of the CDR3 is TGTGCCAGCCGGGCGGAGTATGGATCCTACAATGAGCAGTTCTTC.

Worth noting for this clonotype: Possible read error: a much larger clone is one base away. This chain connects TRBV7-8 to TRBJ2-7; weak D call: TRBD2 (6 bases). This CDR3 contains 14 residues. Looked up from germline, CDR1 is SGHVS and CDR2 is FQNEAQ. V dropped 0 bases and J dropped 7 bases, with 13 bases sitting between them. The CDR3, as DNA: TGTGCCAGCAGCTTAGCGGGCGGGGTAGGGGAGCAGTACTTC. Its protein product is CASSLAGGVGEQYF.

The rearrangement uses TRBV2 and TRBJ2-1; the match to TRBD2 covers 9 bases. The J segment lost 2 bases and the V segment lost 7 bases, leaving 12 bases of the junction unmatched. Germline V CDR1 and CDR2: SNHLY, FYNNEI. This CDR3 is built from 17 residues. The chain's CDR3 is CASNLYGGRETYNEQFF. The DNA of the CDR3 is TGTGCCAGCAATTTATATGGCGGGAGGGAAACCTACAATGAGCAGTTCTTC.

This clonotype was detected many times. The chain uses TRBV4-2 and TRBJ1-3; D uncertain. The V and J ends lost 4 bases and 0 bases respectively, with 16 bases between them. The CDR3 covers 17 residues. CDR1 and CDR2 from the germline V gene are LGHNA and YNFKEQ. DNA of the CDR3: TGTGCCAGCAGCCCCCGCCGTGGCGCTTACTCTGGAAACACCATATATTTT. Amino acid sequence: CASSPRRGAYSGNTIYF.

Of note for this clonotype: This likely stems from a read error, as it lies one base from a far larger clone. J is TRBJ2-1 and V is TRBV28, with D maybe TRBD2 (6 bases). The V gene's germline CDR1 is MDHEN and CDR2 SYDVKM. This CDR3 region has 11 residues. The V gene lost 10 bases and the J gene lost 10 bases, with 14 bases spanning the gap. CDR3 sequence (DNA): TGTGCCACAACCGGCGGGGACGAGCAGTTCTTC. It codes for CATTGGDEQFF.

In its sample, this clonotype was seen many times. The chain employs TRBV5-1 and TRBJ2-3; possible D gene TRBD1, 5 bases. The V and J ends lost 4 bases and 1 base respectively, with 7 bases between them. CDR3 length: 13 residues. Germline assignment: CDR1 SGHRS and CDR2 YFSETQ. The CDR3 DNA sequence: TGCGCCAGCAGCGGGGCCCGCACAGATACGCAGTATTTT. Translating it yields CASSGARTDTQYF.

This chain connects TRBV7-8 to TRBJ2-1, with D uncertain. The CDR3 loop spans 16 amino acids. V lost 0 bases to trimming and J lost 5 bases, with 14 bases between them. CDR1 is SGHVS and CDR2 is FQNEAQ in the germline V gene. The CDR3 nucleotides are TGTGCCAGCAGCTTAGCGCTAGGGCCACCCGACAATGAGCAGTTCTTC. It translates to CASSLALGPPDNEQFF.

In this sample, this clonotype turned up many times. The gene calls are TRBV20-1 and TRBJ1-1; D remains ambiguous. In germline, CDR1 is DFQATT, CDR2 SNEGSKA (reference sequence). There are 16 residues in the CDR3. V was pared by 2 bases and J by 3 bases, with 19 bases between. The CDR3 loop is CSARPNVGFFDTEAFF. CDR3 DNA sequence: TGCAGTGCTAGACCTAACGTAGGGTTCTTTGACACTGAAGCTTTCTTT.

There are a few counts of this clonotype. J is TRBJ2-1 and V is TRBV24-1, with 8 bases fitting TRBD2. The CDR3 extends over 17 amino acids. Germline assignment: CDR1 KGHDR and CDR2 SFDVKD. With 1 base clipped from V and 8 bases from J, the junction kept 12 bases outside the gene matches. CDR3 nucleotides: TGTGCCACCAGTGATTTAGCGGGAGCACGGGCACATCATGAGCAGTTCTTC. This gives the protein CATSDLAGARAHHEQFF.

V and J are TRBV11-3 and TRBJ2-2, with TRBD1 as a possible D gene (5 bases). Germline CDR1 and CDR2: SGHNT and YENEEA. The CDR3 is 13 amino acids. The V and J ends lost 3 bases and 6 bases respectively, with 8 bases between them. CDR3 in DNA: TGTGCCAGCAGCTTCCCAGGGCCCGGGGAGCTGTTTTTT. This codes for CASSFPGPGELFF.

This clonotype was counted only a few times. The V call is TRBV28, the J call TRBJ1-3; D may be TRBD1 (6 bases). CDR3 length: 17 residues. The V gene lost 4 bases and the J gene lost 4 bases, with 20 bases spanning the gap. Germline V lookup: CDR1 MDHEN, CDR2 SYDVKM. The CDR3 loop reads CASSSGGGRSSGNTIYF. CDR3 in DNA: TGTGCCAGCAGTTCCGGGGGGGGCCGGTCTTCGGGAAACACCATATATTTT.

This clonotype was detected a few times. V usage is TRBV27 and J usage is TRBJ2-2, with a tentative D call TRBD2 (5 bases). CDR1 and CDR2 (germline): MNHEY, SMNVEV (reference sequence). The CDR3 extends over 12 amino acids. Trimming stripped 8 bases from V and 5 bases from J, with 9 bases between. Here the CDR3 DNA reads TGTGCCAGCGGACTGGTAACCGGGGAGCTGTTTTTT. This translates into CASGLVTGELFF.

The sample holds a few counts of this clonotype. CDR3 nucleotides: TGCAGTGCTAGAGTGGGGCGGAACACAGATACGCAGTATTTT. This encodes CSARVGRNTDTQYF. The chain employs TRBV20-1 and TRBJ2-3, with a tentative D call TRBD1 (5 bases). Germline CDR1 reads DFQATT; CDR2 reads SNEGSKA (reference sequence). The CDR3 contains 14 residues. V was shortened by 1 base and J by 2 bases, with 10 bases between the two germline ends.

This clonotype has a count of ten or more. One end of the junction varies from germline; a read error may be responsible. The chain uses TRBV2 and TRBJ1-2, with 8 bases fitting TRBD1. The CDR3 totals 14 residues. Germline lookup yields CDR1 SNHLY and CDR2 FYNNEI. In DNA, the CDR3 is TGTGCCAGCAGTGATTCGGGCAGGGGGCTTATCAGCTCCTTC. As protein: CASSDSGRGLISSF.

This clonotype was picked up a small number of times. V gene TRBV5-1 combines with J gene TRBJ2-7, with a possible D match to TRBD2 (5 bases). CDR3 length: 13 residues. Trimming shortened V by 1 base and J by 3 bases, and 8 bases separated the two germline ends. Germline loops: CDR1 SGHRS, CDR2 YFSETQ. CDR3: CASSLREFYEQYF. The CDR3 region has the DNA TGCGCCAGCAGCTTGAGGGAGTTCTACGAGCAGTACTTC.

This rearrangement joins TRBV4-1 to TRBJ1-6; a weak D match, TRBD1 (6 bases). Germline V CDR1 and CDR2: MGHRA, YSYEKL. This CDR3 contains 14 residues. V gave up 4 bases and J gave up 9 bases, with 13 bases separating them. The CDR3 protein is CASSLGRGFSPLHF. In DNA form, the CDR3 reads TGCGCCAGCAGCCTCGGCAGGGGTTTTTCACCCCTCCACTTT.

The sample holds many counts of this clonotype. The V call is TRBV6-1, the J call TRBJ1-5; 7 nucleotides line up with TRBD1. Per germline, CDR1 MNHNS and CDR2 SASEGT. The ends lost 6 bases at V and 4 bases at J; junction bases unmatched: 9. The CDR3 sequence is 15 residues long. The CDR3 coding sequence is TGTGCCAGCAGCCGCCCTGGGACAGCTAATCAGCCCCAGCATTTT. It yields the protein CASSRPGTANQPQHF.